The 4 T cell receptor beta chains presented below share a single source sample, sequenced in a study of blood T cell repertoires in COVID-19. Sequencing used immunoSEQ multiplex PCR; TCRdb keeps in-frame clones, though not all of them. The repertoire has fewer than 150,000 clones, around 80% of them found once; the top ten carry roughly 9%. The sequencing sample was made of peripheral blood. These receptors all come from a woman aged 80 or older in a cohort sampled during active or convalescent COVID-19.

The J gene is TRBJ2-7, the V gene TRBV6-4; a possible D gene is TRBD1 (5 bases). V dropped 1 base and J dropped 5 bases, with 15 bases sitting between them. CDR3 size: 15 residues. The germline CDR1 and CDR2 sequences are MRHNA and SNTAGT. As DNA, the CDR3 is TGTGCCAGCAGTGACTGTAGCCGCAGGGTCCACGAGCAGTACGTC. Protein product: CASSDCSRRVHEQYV.

This chain uses TRBV6-4 with TRBJ1-1, with TRBD1 identical over 7 bases. The CDR3 sequence is 13 residues long. The trim removed 7 bases at V and 1 base at J, leaving 3 bases unmatched. Germline V gives CDR1 MRHNA, CDR2 SNTAGT. In DNA, the CDR3 is TGTGCCAGCAACCCAGGGGGGAACACTGAAGCTTTCTTT. Its protein product is CASNPGGNTEAFF.

The chain uses TRBV11-2 and TRBJ2-7; 8 bases line up with TRBD2. The CDR3 covers 13 residues. Germline V lookup: CDR1 SGHAT, CDR2 FQNNGV. The V and J ends lost 5 bases and 4 bases, in that order; junction bases with no gene match: 4. The CDR3 region is CASSRGGPYEQYF. The CDR3, as DNA: TGTGCCAGCAGCCGGGGGGGCCCGTACGAGCAGTACTTC. Based on the CDR3 plus reference TRBV11-2 and TRBJ2-7, the full variable domain is EAGVAQSPRYKIIEKRQSVAFWCNPISGHATLYWYQQILGQGPKLLIQFQNNGVVDDSQLPKDRFSAERLKGVDSTLKIQPAKLEDSAVYLCASSRGGPYEQYFGPGTRLTVT.

V usage is TRBV27 and J usage is TRBJ2-2, with D possibly TRBD2 on 5 matching bases. From germline, CDR1 is MNHEY and CDR2 SMNVEV (reference sequence). V was pared by 7 bases and J by 7 bases, with 16 bases between. CDR3 length equals 14 residues. CDR3 DNA: TGTGCCAGCACGACGGGGTTAAAGGGCGGGGAGCTGTTTTTT. Translation gives CASTTGLKGGELFF.